The entry below describes one T cell receptor beta chain. Its antigen is not identified. Profiling relied on immunoSEQ multiplex PCR, and the TCRdb table lists in-frame clones only, not all of them. The top ten clones hold approximately 0.41% of a sample with a few million clones, around 92% of them seen once. The data derive from a study of shared clonotypes between healthy human individuals. Study observations and caveats: Estimated clonotype richness was generally higher in naive than memory subsets.

The source is a man younger than 35 in good health. Some clones in this sample may be carry-over from other donors' samples. Sequencing was carried out using naive CD4+ T cells from PBMCs. Sample subset: CD45RA+ positively selected.

This chain's CDR3 is CASRKTGTAEAFF. In nucleotides, the CDR3 is TGTGCCAGCAGGAAAACCGGGACGGCCGAAGCTTTCTTT. The rearrangement uses TRBV27 and TRBJ1-1; weak D call: TRBD1 (5 bases). There are 13 residues in the CDR3. With 6 bases removed from V and 8 bases from J, the gap between germline ends came to 16 bases. Germline V gene lookup returns CDR1 MNHEY and CDR2 SMNVEV (reference sequence).